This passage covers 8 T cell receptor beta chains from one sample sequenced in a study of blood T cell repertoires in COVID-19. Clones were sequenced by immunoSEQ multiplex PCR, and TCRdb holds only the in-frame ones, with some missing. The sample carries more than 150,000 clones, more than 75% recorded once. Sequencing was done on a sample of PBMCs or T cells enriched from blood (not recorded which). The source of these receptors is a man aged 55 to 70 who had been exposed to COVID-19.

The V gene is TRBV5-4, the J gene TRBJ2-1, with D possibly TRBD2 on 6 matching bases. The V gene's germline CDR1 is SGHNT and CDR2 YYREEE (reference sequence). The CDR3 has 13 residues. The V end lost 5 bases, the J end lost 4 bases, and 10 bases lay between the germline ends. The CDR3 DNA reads TGTGCCAGCAGGCCTAGCGAATACAATGAGCAGTTCTTC. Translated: CASRPSEYNEQFF.

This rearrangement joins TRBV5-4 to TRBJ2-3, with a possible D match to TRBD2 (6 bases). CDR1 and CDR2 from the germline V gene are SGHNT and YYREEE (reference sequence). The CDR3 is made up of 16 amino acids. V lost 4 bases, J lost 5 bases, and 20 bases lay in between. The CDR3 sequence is CASSRPRAEEGDTQYF. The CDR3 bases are TGTGCCAGCAGCCGGCCCAGGGCGGAGGAGGGAGATACGCAGTATTTT. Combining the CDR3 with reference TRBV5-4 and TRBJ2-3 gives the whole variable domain ETGVTQSPTHLIKTRGQQVTLRCSSQSGHNTVSWYQQALGQGPQFIFQYYREEENGRGNFPPRFSGLQFPNYSSELNVNALELDDSALYLCASSRPRAEEGDTQYFGPGTRLTVL.

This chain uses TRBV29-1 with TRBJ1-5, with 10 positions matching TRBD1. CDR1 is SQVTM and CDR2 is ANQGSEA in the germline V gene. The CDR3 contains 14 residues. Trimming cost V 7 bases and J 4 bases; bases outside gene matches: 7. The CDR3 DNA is TGCAGCGCCCGAGCGGGACAGGGGAATCAGCCCCAGCATTTT. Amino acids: CSARAGQGNQPQHF. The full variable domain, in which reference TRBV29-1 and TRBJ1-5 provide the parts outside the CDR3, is SAVISQKPSRDICQRGTSLTIQCQVDSQVTMMFWYRQQPGQSLTLIATANQGSEATYESGFVIDKFPISRPNLTFSTLTVSNMSPEDSSIYLCSARAGQGNQPQHFGDGTRLSIL.

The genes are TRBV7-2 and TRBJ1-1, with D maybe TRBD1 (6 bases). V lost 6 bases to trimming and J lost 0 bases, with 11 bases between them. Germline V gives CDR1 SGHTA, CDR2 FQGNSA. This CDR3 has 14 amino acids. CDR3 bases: TGTGCCAGCAGGTCTGGACAGCTGAACACTGAAGCTTTCTTT. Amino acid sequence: CASRSGQLNTEAFF.

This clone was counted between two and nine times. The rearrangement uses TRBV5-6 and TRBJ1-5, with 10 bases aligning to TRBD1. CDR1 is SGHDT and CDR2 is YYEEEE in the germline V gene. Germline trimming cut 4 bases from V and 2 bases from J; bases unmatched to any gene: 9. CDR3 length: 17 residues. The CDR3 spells CASSIRQGAIGNQPQHF. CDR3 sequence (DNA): TGTGCCAGCAGCATACGACAGGGGGCTATAGGCAATCAGCCCCAGCATTTT.

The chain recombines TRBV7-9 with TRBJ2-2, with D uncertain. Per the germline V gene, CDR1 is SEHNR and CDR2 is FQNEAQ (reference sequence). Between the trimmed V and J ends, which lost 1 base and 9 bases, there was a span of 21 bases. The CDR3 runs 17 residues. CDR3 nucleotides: TGTGCCAGCAGCTTAGGACCCCGCGGAATACGCTCTCGGGAGCTGTTTTTT. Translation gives CASSLGPRGIRSRELFF.

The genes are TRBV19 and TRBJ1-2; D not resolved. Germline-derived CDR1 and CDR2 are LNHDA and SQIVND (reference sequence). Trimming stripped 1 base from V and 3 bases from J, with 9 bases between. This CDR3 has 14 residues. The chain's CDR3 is CASSIGSKDYGYTF. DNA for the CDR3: TGTGCCAGTAGTATAGGGAGCAAGGACTATGGCTACACCTTC.

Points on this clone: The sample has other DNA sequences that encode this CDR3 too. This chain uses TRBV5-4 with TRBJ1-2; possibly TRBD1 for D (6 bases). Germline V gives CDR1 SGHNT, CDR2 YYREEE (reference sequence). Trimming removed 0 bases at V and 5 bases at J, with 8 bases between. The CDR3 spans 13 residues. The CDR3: CASSLETGYGYTF. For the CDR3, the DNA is TGTGCCAGCAGCTTGGAGACAGGATATGGCTACACCTTC.